These 16 T cell receptor beta chains came from one sample sequenced in a study of OX40 agonist ivuxolimab in advanced cancers. Profiled with immunoSEQ multiplex PCR; TCRdb holds only in-frame clones, not every one. The data contain 60,000 to 80,000 clones, 70% to 85% of them singletons. Sequenced material: CD4+ or CD8+ T cells sorted from blood, taken in a trial of the OX40 agonist ivuxolimab. The receptor source for this set is an adult with an advanced solid tumor such as melanoma, head and neck, liver or kidney cancer.

The CDR3, as DNA: TGCGCCAGCAGCTCCGGGACAGGGGACCACGAGCAGTACTTC. Its translation: CASSSGTGDHEQYF. This sequence joins TRBV5-1 and TRBJ2-7, with 10 bases lining up with TRBD1. The CDR3 spans 14 residues. With V trimmed by 3 bases and J by 5 bases, 5 bases remained unmatched. Germline V gene data show CDR1 as SGHRS and CDR2 as YFSETQ.

The chain recombines TRBV27 with TRBJ2-7, with TRBD2 as a possible D gene (6 bases). Germline loops: CDR1 MNHEY, CDR2 SMNVEV (reference sequence). This CDR3 contains 14 residues. The V end was cut by 6 bases, the J end by 0 bases, with 12 bases between. The CDR3 protein is CASSSPGLSYEQYF. In DNA, the CDR3 is TGTGCCAGCAGCAGCCCGGGACTCTCCTACGAGCAGTACTTC.

The genes are TRBV2 and TRBJ2-3, with D unresolved. Germline-derived CDR1 and CDR2 are SNHLY and FYNNEI. Trimming left V 8 bases short and J 1 base short, with 22 bases between. The CDR3 has 17 amino acids. DNA of the CDR3: TGTGCCAGCTATAATAAGAAGGGTCCCGAGGGCACAGATACGCAGTATTTT. Translated, it gives CASYNKKGPEGTDTQYF.

This chain uses TRBV19 with TRBJ2-3, with 14 bases that match TRBD2. The V gene end was trimmed by 4 bases and the J gene end by 4 bases; junction bases not matched to a gene: 7. This CDR3 is built from 17 residues. Germline V lookup: CDR1 LNHDA, CDR2 SQIVND (reference sequence). CDR3 region: CASSTSGTSGRSDTQYF. In nucleotides, the CDR3 is TGTGCCAGTAGTACTTCCGGGACTAGCGGGAGATCAGATACGCAGTATTTT.

CDR3 sequence reads: CASSFGEGYEQYF. The CDR3 region has the DNA TGTGCCAGCAGCTTTGGTGAGGGCTACGAGCAGTACTTC. The chain has TRBV7-8 and TRBJ2-7; TRBD2 is a possible D gene (5 bases). The CDR3 runs to 13 residues. Deletions cut 3 bases from V and 3 bases from J, with 9 bases between. CDR1 and CDR2 from the germline V gene are SGHVS and FQNEAQ.

This rearrangement joins TRBV10-3 to TRBJ2-5, with 7 nucleotides matching TRBD2. This CDR3 is built from 15 residues. Germline V gene sequence: CDR1 ENHRY, CDR2 SYGVKD. Losses at the gene ends were 7 bases for V and 2 bases for J; bases not matched to a gene: 10. The CDR3 here is CAIKASGRWQETQYF. DNA of the CDR3: TGTGCCATCAAAGCTAGCGGACGGTGGCAAGAGACCCAGTACTTC.

J is TRBJ2-2 and V is TRBV7-3, with D hard to call. Germline values: CDR1 SGHTA, CDR2 FQGTGA. Trimming took 6 bases from V and 2 from J, leaving 7 bases between them. The CDR3 totals 13 residues. CDR3 in amino acids: CASRGPNTGELFF. The CDR3 nucleotides read TGTGCCAGCAGAGGCCCCAACACCGGGGAGCTGTTTTTT.

The chain recombines TRBV5-1 with TRBJ2-2, with 7 bases that match TRBD1. CDR3 length: 14 amino acids. Trimming cost V 1 base and J 6 bases; bases outside gene matches: 3. Germline V gene data show CDR1 as SGHRS and CDR2 as YFSETQ. CDR3 in amino acids: CASSLNRGAGELFF. The CDR3 bases are TGCGCCAGCAGCTTGAACAGGGGTGCCGGGGAGCTGTTTTTT.

This clone occurred a few times. This chain links TRBV28 with TRBJ1-2; D might be TRBD1 (5 bases). The CDR3 loop spans 16 amino acids. Germline assignment: CDR1 MDHEN and CDR2 SYDVKM. V was clipped by 4 bases and J by 1 base, with 16 bases between them. The CDR3 region has the DNA TGTGCCAGCAGTTCCGATCCAGGGAGGGTTAACTATGGCTACACCTTC. Its translation: CASSSDPGRVNYGYTF.

The chain links TRBV7-9 to TRBJ2-1; D may be TRBD2 (5 bases). With 1 base removed from V and 8 bases from J, the gap between germline ends came to 6 bases. This CDR3 has 12 residues. The V gene's germline CDR1 is SEHNR and CDR2 FQNEAQ (reference sequence). CDR3: CASSLVGDEQFF. The CDR3 bases are TGTGCCAGCAGCTTAGTCGGGGATGAGCAGTTCTTC. Full variable domain (remainder filled in from reference TRBV7-9 and TRBJ2-1): DTGVSQNPRHKITKRGQNVTFRCDPISEHNRLYWYRQTLGQGPEFLTYFQNEAQLEKSRLLSDRFSAERPKGSFSTLEIQRTEQGDSAMYLCASSLVGDEQFFGPGTRLTVL.

This clone was found a few times. V usage is TRBV4-3 and J usage is TRBJ2-1; 7 nucleotides agree with TRBD2. V gave up 0 bases and J gave up 9 bases; unmatched junction bases: 14. This CDR3 has 17 residues. Germline V gene lookup returns CDR1 LGHNA and CDR2 YSLEER. The CDR3 region is CASSQDSSGEGRSEQFF. The CDR3 nucleotides read TGCGCCAGCAGCCAAGATTCTTCGGGGGAGGGTCGGAGTGAGCAGTTCTTC.

The chain couples TRBV10-3 to TRBJ2-5; the D gene could be TRBD1 or TRBD2 (5 bases each). CDR3 size: 14 residues. Trimming removed 6 bases at V and 4 bases at J, with 15 bases between. Germline V CDR1 and CDR2: ENHRY, SYGVKD. The CDR3 sequence: CAIRPGQDGETQYF. CDR3 bases: TGTGCCATCAGGCCGGGGCAGGATGGAGAGACCCAGTACTTC.

The J gene is TRBJ2-7, the V gene TRBV6-5, with TRBD1 matching over 10 bases. The CDR3 length is 13 residues. V shed 4 bases and J 6 bases; nucleotides not matched to a gene: 3. Germline-derived CDR1 and CDR2 are MNHEY and SVGAGI. CDR3 protein: CASSLTGGAEQYF. The CDR3 DNA follows: TGTGCCAGCAGTTTGACAGGGGGCGCCGAGCAGTACTTC.

The rearrangement joins TRBV7-2 to TRBJ1-2, with 7 bases fitting TRBD1. The CDR3 has 16 amino acids. After removal of 5 bases from V and 4 bases from J, the junction contained 13 bases not matched to a gene. Germline CDR1 reads SGHTA; CDR2 reads FQGNSA. The DNA of the CDR3 is TGTGCCAGCAGCCCGACCAACAGGGGCGGGACCTATGGCTACACCTTC. This translates into CASSPTNRGGTYGYTF.

V and J are TRBV19 and TRBJ1-4; D is undetermined. The germline CDR1 and CDR2 sequences are LNHDA and SQIVND (reference sequence). This CDR3 spans 15 amino acids. V lost 7 bases, J lost 7 bases, and 19 bases lay in between. CDR3 sequence reads: CASKLTGPGSEKLFF. The CDR3, as DNA: TGTGCCAGTAAGTTGACGGGTCCTGGTAGTGAAAAACTGTTTTTT.

This rearrangement joins TRBV19 to TRBJ1-5, with 10 bases identical to TRBD1. Germline V gives CDR1 LNHDA, CDR2 SQIVND (reference sequence). The CDR3 totals 16 residues. The V and J ends lost 3 bases and 6 bases, in that order; junction bases with no gene match: 8. The CDR3, as DNA: TGTGCCAGTAGTATTCGGACAGGGGGTCTTATTCAGCCCCAGCATTTT. It codes for CASSIRTGGLIQPQHF.